The 25 T cell receptor beta chains in this list originate from one sample, sequenced in a study of CD4+ T cells in melanoma. Using immunoSEQ multiplex PCR, the repertoire was profiled, and TCRdb retains in-frame clones only, with some absent. The sample yields 18,000 or so clones, approximately 84% seen once. The source material was cells from a culture (not recorded whether cultured in vitro). These TCRs come from a human donor with melanoma.

The chain has TRBV7-3 and TRBJ1-1, with TRBD1 matching over 10 bases. Germline loops: CDR1 SGHTA, CDR2 FQGTGA. This CDR3 region has 16 residues. V lost 1 base to trimming and J lost 4 bases; unmatched junction nucleotides: 6. This CDR3 reads CASSLRDRGGGTEAFF. For the CDR3, the DNA is TGTGCCAGCAGCTTAAGGGACAGGGGAGGCGGCACTGAAGCTTTCTTT.

This sequence joins TRBV5-1 and TRBJ2-3; 11 bases match TRBD2. Per the germline V gene, CDR1 is SGHRS and CDR2 is YFSETQ. This CDR3 is 15 amino acids long. V shed 3 bases and J 1 base; nucleotides not matched to a gene: 1. The CDR3 region is CASSYSGGGTDTQYF. The CDR3 region has the DNA TGCGCCAGCAGCTATAGCGGGGGGGGCACAGATACGCAGTATTTT.

The J gene is TRBJ1-1, the V gene TRBV10-3; the D gene is possibly TRBD1 (5 bases). The CDR3 has 13 residues. CDR1 is ENHRY and CDR2 is SYGVKD in the germline V gene. The ends were cut back, 5 bases at V and 8 bases at J, with 15 bases in the middle. The CDR3 sequence: CAISFTGSGEAFF. CDR3 nucleotides: TGTGCCATCAGTTTTACAGGTTCGGGCGAAGCTTTCTTT.

This clone was seen a few times. The chain links TRBV5-1 to TRBJ2-5, with a tentative D call TRBD2 (7 bases). CDR1 and CDR2 (germline): SGHRS, YFSETQ. V dropped 4 bases and J dropped 1 base, with 11 bases sitting between them. This CDR3 has 14 amino acids. The CDR3 sequence: CASSGGGSQETQYF. The CDR3 DNA sequence: TGCGCCAGCAGCGGCGGGGGCAGCCAAGAGACCCAGTACTTC.

This chain joins TRBV5-1 and TRBJ2-1; the match to TRBD2 covers 9 bases. V gave up 0 bases and J gave up 6 bases; unmatched junction bases: 4. Germline V gene sequence: CDR1 SGHRS, CDR2 YFSETQ. This CDR3 has 15 amino acids. In DNA form, the CDR3 reads TGCGCCAGCAGCTTGGCAGCGGGGGGACTCAATGAGCAGTTCTTC. Its protein is CASSLAAGGLNEQFF.

V usage is TRBV5-1 and J usage is TRBJ1-2, with 8 bases fitting TRBD1. Germline V gives CDR1 SGHRS, CDR2 YFSETQ. The CDR3 consists of 16 residues. V shed 0 bases and J 5 bases; nucleotides not matched to a gene: 9. In nucleotides, the CDR3 is TGCGCCAGCAGCTTGGTATCAGGGGGCGATCGATATGGCTACACCTTC. It yields the protein CASSLVSGGDRYGYTF.

The V gene is TRBV7-2, the J gene TRBJ1-1, with D maybe TRBD1 (6 bases). The V end was cut by 5 bases, the J end by 12 bases, with 22 bases between. The CDR3 totals 14 residues. CDR1 SGHTA and CDR2 FQGNSA come from the germline V gene. CDR3 sequence (DNA): TGTGCCAGCAGCGTCACAGGGCAGTTCCCTACTCCTTTCTTT. Residues: CASSVTGQFPTPFF.

The chain joins TRBV6-5 to TRBJ2-3; maybe TRBD2 (5 bases). CDR1 is MNHEY, CDR2 SVGAGI, per germline. The CDR3 extends over 15 amino acids. Trimming removed 5 bases from V and 3 bases from J, with 15 bases in between. The CDR3 nucleotides read TGTGCCAGCAGTCCAGAAGGGAGCTATACAGATACGCAGTATTTT. Its protein is CASSPEGSYTDTQYF.

This chain uses TRBV11-2 with TRBJ1-2, with no clear D. Looked up from germline, CDR1 is SGHAT and CDR2 is FQNNGV. CDR3 length: 12 residues. The V and J ends lost 5 bases and 7 bases respectively, with 11 bases between them. CDR3 DNA sequence: TGTGCCAGCAGCCAATTGGGAGGTGGCTACACCTTC. As protein: CASSQLGGGYTF.

V is TRBV5-1 and J is TRBJ2-1, with TRBD2 identical over 10 bases. The CDR3 totals 14 residues. Germline V CDR1 and CDR2: SGHRS, YFSETQ. J lost 5 bases, V lost 2 bases, and 1 base had no gene match. CDR3: CASSFSGGHNEQFF. The CDR3, as DNA: TGCGCCAGCAGCTTTAGCGGGGGGCACAATGAGCAGTTCTTC.

The chain is built from TRBV9 and TRBJ2-5, with D perhaps TRBD2 (5 bases). Trimming removed 0 bases from V and 0 bases from J, with 15 bases in between. Looked up from germline, CDR1 is SGDLS and CDR2 is YYNGEE. This CDR3 comprises 17 residues. CDR3 sequence: CASSVGAQTIHQETQYF. The CDR3 bases are TGTGCCAGCAGCGTAGGGGCACAGACTATCCACCAAGAGACCCAGTACTTC.

This clone was detected once. The rearrangement uses TRBV18 and TRBJ1-1; no clear D gene. Germline CDR1 KGHSH, CDR2 LQKENI. V lost 3 bases to trimming and J lost 2 bases, with 7 bases between them. This CDR3 comprises 13 residues. This CDR3 reads CASSPDINTEAFF. Written as DNA, the CDR3 is TGTGCCAGCTCACCTGACATAAACACTGAAGCTTTCTTT.

This sequence joins TRBV10-3 and TRBJ1-2, with no clear D. Germline V CDR1 and CDR2: ENHRY, SYGVKD. This CDR3 is 12 amino acids long. V lost 6 bases and J 0 bases, leaving 5 bases between the germline ends. Written as DNA, the CDR3 is TGTGCCATCAGAGCAGCTAACTATGGCTACACCTTC. Residues: CAIRAANYGYTF.

This clone is a singleton in its sample. The chain carries TRBV19 and TRBJ1-5; D is possibly TRBD1 (5 bases). V shed 8 bases and J shed 7 bases, with 21 bases lying between them. The CDR3 totals 15 residues. Per the germline V gene, CDR1 is LNHDA and CDR2 is SQIVND (reference sequence). This chain's CDR3 is CASHTPGQGGQPQHF. Here the CDR3 DNA reads TGTGCCAGTCACACCCCCGGGCAGGGTGGGCAGCCCCAGCATTTT.

The V gene is TRBV19, the J gene TRBJ1-5; perhaps TRBD1 as D (6 bases). Trimming shortened V by 9 bases and J by 5 bases, and 20 bases separated the two germline ends. The CDR3 totals 15 residues. Germline CDR1 LNHDA, CDR2 SQIVND (reference sequence). The CDR3 DNA is TGTGCCAGCCATCGACGGGGGCAGGGTTATCAGCCCCAGCATTTT. Protein product: CASHRRGQGYQPQHF.

The chain uses TRBV27 and TRBJ2-7; D is unclear. Germline V CDR1 and CDR2: MNHEY, SMNVEV (reference sequence). The CDR3 has 15 amino acids. V was shortened by 0 bases and J by 0 bases, with 9 bases between the two germline ends. CDR3 nucleotide sequence: TGTGCCAGCAGTTTATCGGCGACATTCTCCTACGAGCAGTACTTC. Residues: CASSLSATFSYEQYF.

This chain links TRBV5-1 with TRBJ2-4; D may match TRBD1 or TRBD2 (5 bases each). Germline V lookup: CDR1 SGHRS, CDR2 YFSETQ. The CDR3 contains 15 residues. Trimming stripped 4 bases from V and 6 bases from J, with 17 bases between. The CDR3 spells CASSLGPSSGNIQYF. The CDR3, as DNA: TGCGCCAGCAGCCTGGGACCTTCGTCGGGAAACATTCAGTACTTC.

V and J are TRBV6-6 and TRBJ1-4; 12 bases map to TRBD1. The CDR3 has 15 residues. The V gene's germline CDR1 is MNHNY and CDR2 SVGAGI (reference sequence). V lost 5 bases to trimming and J lost 7 bases; unmatched junction nucleotides: 5. In DNA form, the CDR3 reads TGTGCCAGCAGTGACGGGACAGGGGGCTTTGAAAAACTGTTTTTT. It encodes CASSDGTGGFEKLFF.

The chain couples TRBV30 to TRBJ1-2, with a tentative D call TRBD1 (6 bases). Trimming removed 5 bases at V and 4 bases at J, with 11 bases between. This CDR3 has 12 amino acids. Germline CDR1 and CDR2: GTSNPN and SVGIG (reference sequence). CDR3 nucleotides: TGTGCCTGGTCTACAGGGCTCTATGGCTACACCTTC. Its translation: CAWSTGLYGYTF.

The V gene is TRBV19, the J gene TRBJ1-4; no reliable D call. The CDR3 spans 15 residues. V lost 6 bases to trimming and J lost 9 bases, with 20 bases between them. CDR1 and CDR2 from the germline V gene are LNHDA and SQIVND (reference sequence). The CDR3 bases are TGTGCCAGTAGCAATCCGGGATCTAAGGCGAAAAAACTGTTTTTT. Residues: CASSNPGSKAKKLFF.

For the CDR3, the DNA is TGTGCCAGCAGCTTGGCCATCGCAGGTCCCCGGTCTGAGCAGTTCTTC. It translates to CASSLAIAGPRSEQFF. The chain carries TRBV5-5 and TRBJ2-1; D gene unclear. CDR3 size: 16 residues. Germline V gene data show CDR1 as SGHKS and CDR2 as YYEKEE (reference sequence). Trimming left V 0 bases short and J 9 bases short, with 19 bases between.

The genes are TRBV2 and TRBJ1-2; 7 nucleotides match TRBD1. V dropped 5 bases and J dropped 4; count of bases not matched to a gene: 10. The germline V gene encodes CDR1 SNHLY and CDR2 FYNNEI. The CDR3 totals 15 residues. CDR3 DNA: TGTGCCAGCAGTCTGCTGGGGGACAGCCTCTATGGCTACACCTTC. The encoded protein is CASSLLGDSLYGYTF.

Here the CDR3 DNA reads TGTGCCAGCAGCGTAGGGGTGGTGAATTCACCCCTCCACTTT. This encodes CASSVGVVNSPLHF. The chain is built from TRBV9 and TRBJ1-6; D gene uncertain. Trimming pared 0 bases from V and 7 bases from J, leaving 8 bases between. The CDR3 is made up of 14 amino acids. Germline lookup yields CDR1 SGDLS and CDR2 YYNGEE.

The chain recombines TRBV5-5 with TRBJ1-2, with TRBD1 matching 9 bases. CDR3 length equals 15 residues. The germline CDR1 and CDR2 sequences are SGHKS and YYEKEE (reference sequence). V was pared by 5 bases and J by 2 bases, with 7 bases of the junction left unmatched. This CDR3 reads CASRRPGTGNYGYTF. In DNA form, the CDR3 reads TGTGCCAGCAGGCGTCCCGGGACAGGGAACTATGGCTACACCTTC. The whole variable domain, remainder taken from reference TRBV5-5 and TRBJ1-2, is DAGVTQSPTHLIKTRGQQVTLRCSPISGHKSVSWYQQVLGQGPQFIFQYYEKEERGRGNFPDRFSARQFPNYSSELNVNALLLGDSALYLCASRRPGTGNYGYTFGSGTRLTVV.

The V and J genes are TRBV5-1 and TRBJ1-4; D uncertain. The CDR3 extends over 16 amino acids. Germline V CDR1 and CDR2: SGHRS, YFSETQ. V was pared by 4 bases and J by 0 bases, with 13 bases between. The CDR3, as DNA: TGCGCCAGCAGCCCACCGGACTCTGCAACTAATGAAAAACTGTTTTTT. Protein sequence: CASSPPDSATNEKLFF.